This TCR beta chain was captured by sequencing in a study of blood T cells in healthy people across ages. PCR was performed a second time for roughly 7 to 12 cycles using a sample-barcoded 5' primer and a J-beta primer mix. TCRdb passed the 5' RACE reads through MiXCR, listing each CDR3 protein once. The table records about 1.8 million distinct CDR3 sequences, just under 50% of them present only once. Each sample had at least 6.5 million PBMCs isolated. Germline-derived CDR1 and CDR2 are ENHRY and SYGVKD. The CDR3 consists of 15 residues. V trimming: 4 bases; J trimming: 4 bases; junction bases outside the gene matches: 5.

The sequence came from a woman aged 40 to 49 in good health. The J gene is TRBJ2-1, the V gene TRBV10-3, with TRBD2 matching 9 bases. The sequenced sample consisted of blood. The CDR3 sequence is CAISVGGGAYNEQFF. The CDR3 nucleotides are TGTGCCATCAGTGTGGGCGGGGGGGCTTACAATGAGCAGTTCTTC.